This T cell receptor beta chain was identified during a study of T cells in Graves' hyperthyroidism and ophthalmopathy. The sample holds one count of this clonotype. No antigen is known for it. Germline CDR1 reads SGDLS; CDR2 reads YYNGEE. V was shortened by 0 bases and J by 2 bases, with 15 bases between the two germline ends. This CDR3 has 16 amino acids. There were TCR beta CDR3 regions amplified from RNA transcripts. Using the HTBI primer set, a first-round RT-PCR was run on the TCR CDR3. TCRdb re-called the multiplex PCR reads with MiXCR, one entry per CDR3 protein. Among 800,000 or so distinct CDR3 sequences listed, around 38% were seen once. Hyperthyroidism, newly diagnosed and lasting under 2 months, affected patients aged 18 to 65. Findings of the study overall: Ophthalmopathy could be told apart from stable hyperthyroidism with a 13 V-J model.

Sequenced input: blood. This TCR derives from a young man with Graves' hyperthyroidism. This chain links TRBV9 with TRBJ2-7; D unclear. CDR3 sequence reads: CASSVDATQQAYEQYF. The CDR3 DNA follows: TGTGCCAGCAGCGTAGACGCGACCCAGCAGGCCTACGAGCAGTACTTC.